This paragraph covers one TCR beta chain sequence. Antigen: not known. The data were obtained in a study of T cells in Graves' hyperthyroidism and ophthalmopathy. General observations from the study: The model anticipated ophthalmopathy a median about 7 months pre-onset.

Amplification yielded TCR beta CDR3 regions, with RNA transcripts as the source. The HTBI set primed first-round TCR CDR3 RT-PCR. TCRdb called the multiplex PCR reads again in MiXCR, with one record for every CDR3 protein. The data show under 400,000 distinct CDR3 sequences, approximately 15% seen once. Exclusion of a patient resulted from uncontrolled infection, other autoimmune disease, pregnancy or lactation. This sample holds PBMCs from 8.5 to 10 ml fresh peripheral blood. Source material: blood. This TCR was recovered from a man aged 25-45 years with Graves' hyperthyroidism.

The CDR3: CASSLEAGGSGYTF. The CDR3 nucleotides read TGCGCCAGCAGCTTGGAGGCAGGGGGCTCTGGCTACACCTTC. The chain has TRBV5-1 and TRBJ1-2, with TRBD1 matching 8 bases. V was clipped by 0 bases and J by 7 bases; unmatched bases: 5. The length of the CDR3 is 14 residues. Germline CDR1 reads SGHRS; CDR2 reads YFSETQ.